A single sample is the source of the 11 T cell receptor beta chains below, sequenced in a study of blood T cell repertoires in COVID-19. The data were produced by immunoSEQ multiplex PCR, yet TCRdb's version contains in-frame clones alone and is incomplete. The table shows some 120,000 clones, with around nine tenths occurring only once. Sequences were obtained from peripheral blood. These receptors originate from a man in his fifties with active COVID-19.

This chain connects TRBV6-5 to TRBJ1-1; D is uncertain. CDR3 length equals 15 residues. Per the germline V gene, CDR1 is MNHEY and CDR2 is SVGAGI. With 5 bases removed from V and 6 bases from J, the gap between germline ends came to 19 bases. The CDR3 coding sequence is TGTGCCAGCAGTCCCCAAGCGGCCGGGGTAGCTGAAGCTTTCTTT. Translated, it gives CASSPQAAGVAEAFF.

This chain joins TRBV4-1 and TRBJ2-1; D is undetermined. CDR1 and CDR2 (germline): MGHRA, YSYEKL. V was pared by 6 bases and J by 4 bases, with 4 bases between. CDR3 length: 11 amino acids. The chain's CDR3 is CASRSYNEQFF. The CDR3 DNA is TGCGCCAGCAGGAGTTACAATGAGCAGTTCTTC.

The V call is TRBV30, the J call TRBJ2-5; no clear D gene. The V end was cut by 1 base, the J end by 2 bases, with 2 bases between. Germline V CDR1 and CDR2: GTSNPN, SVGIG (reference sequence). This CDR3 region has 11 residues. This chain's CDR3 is CAWSAQETQYF. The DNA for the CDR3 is TGTGCCTGGAGTGCTCAAGAGACCCAGTACTTC.

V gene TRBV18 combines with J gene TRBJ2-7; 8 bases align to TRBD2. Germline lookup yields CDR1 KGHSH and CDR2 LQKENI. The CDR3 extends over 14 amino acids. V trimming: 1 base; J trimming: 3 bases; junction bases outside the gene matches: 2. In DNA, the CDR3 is TGTGCCAGCTCACCACGTAGCGGGAACTACGAGCAGTACGTC. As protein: CASSPRSGNYEQYV.

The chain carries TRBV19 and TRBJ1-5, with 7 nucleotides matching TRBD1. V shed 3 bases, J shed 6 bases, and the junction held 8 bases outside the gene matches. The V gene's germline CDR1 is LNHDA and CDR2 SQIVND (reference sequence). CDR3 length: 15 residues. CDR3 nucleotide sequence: TGTGCCAGTAGTATGAGACAGGGTTTGGGTCAGCCCCAGCATTTT. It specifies CASSMRQGLGQPQHF. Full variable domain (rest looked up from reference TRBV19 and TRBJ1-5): DGGITQSPKYLFRKEGQNVTLSCEQNLNHDAMYWYRQDPGQGLRLIYYSQIVNDFQKGDIAEGYSVSREKKESFPLTVTSAQKNPTAFYLCASSMRQGLGQPQHFGDGTRLSIL.

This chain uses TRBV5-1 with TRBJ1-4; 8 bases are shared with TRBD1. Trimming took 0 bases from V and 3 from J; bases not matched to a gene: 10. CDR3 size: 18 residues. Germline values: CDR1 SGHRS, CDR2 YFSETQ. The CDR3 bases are TGCGCCAGCAGCTTGGGATTGGGCCAGGGGGCCGCTAATGAAAAACTGTTTTTT. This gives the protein CASSLGLGQGAANEKLFF.

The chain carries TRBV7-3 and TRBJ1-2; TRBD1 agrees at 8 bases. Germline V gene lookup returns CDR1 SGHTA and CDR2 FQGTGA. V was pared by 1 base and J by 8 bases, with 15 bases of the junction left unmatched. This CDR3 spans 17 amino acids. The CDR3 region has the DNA TGTGCCAGCAGCTTAATATCTCAGGGGGCACGACTCCGGGGCTACACCTTC. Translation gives CASSLISQGARLRGYTF.

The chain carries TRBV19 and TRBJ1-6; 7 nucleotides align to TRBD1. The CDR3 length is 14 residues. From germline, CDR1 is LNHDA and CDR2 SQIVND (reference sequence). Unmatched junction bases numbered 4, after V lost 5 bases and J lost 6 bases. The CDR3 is CASSLGQINSPLHF. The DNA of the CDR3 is TGTGCCAGTAGTCTGGGACAGATTAATTCACCCCTCCACTTT.

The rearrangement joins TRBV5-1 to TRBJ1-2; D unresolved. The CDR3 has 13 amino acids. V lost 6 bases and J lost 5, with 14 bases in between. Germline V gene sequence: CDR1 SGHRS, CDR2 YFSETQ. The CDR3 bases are TGCGCCAGCACTATGACGGGAGAATATGGCTACACCTTC. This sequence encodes CASTMTGEYGYTF.

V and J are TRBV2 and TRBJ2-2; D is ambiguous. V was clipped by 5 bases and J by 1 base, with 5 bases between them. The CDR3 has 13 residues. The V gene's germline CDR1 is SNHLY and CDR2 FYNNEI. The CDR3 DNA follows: TGTGCCAGCAGTACACAGAACACCGGGGAGCTGTTTTTT. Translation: CASSTQNTGELFF.

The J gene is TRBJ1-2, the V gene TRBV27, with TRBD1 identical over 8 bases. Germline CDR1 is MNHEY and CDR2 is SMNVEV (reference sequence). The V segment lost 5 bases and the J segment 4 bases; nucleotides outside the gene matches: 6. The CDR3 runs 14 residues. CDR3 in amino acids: CASSGGQGPYGYTF. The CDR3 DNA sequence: TGTGCCAGCAGTGGCGGACAGGGCCCCTATGGCTACACCTTC.